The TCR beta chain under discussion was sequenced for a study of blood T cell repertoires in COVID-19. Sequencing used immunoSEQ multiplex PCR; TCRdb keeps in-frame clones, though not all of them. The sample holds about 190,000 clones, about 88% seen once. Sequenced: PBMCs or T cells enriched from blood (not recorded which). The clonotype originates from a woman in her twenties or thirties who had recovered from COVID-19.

The CDR3 nucleotides read TGTGCCAGCAGGACCACAGGGAGCGAGCAGTACTTC. Its protein is CASRTTGSEQYF. The chain recombines TRBV2 with TRBJ2-7; TRBD1 is a possible D gene (6 bases). CDR3 length: 12 amino acids. Germline V gene data show CDR1 as SNHLY and CDR2 as FYNNEI. Deletions cut 6 bases from V and 6 bases from J, with 12 bases between.